This TCR beta chain was sequenced in a study of metastatic and nonmetastatic thyroid tumors. General study points: Benign nodules reportedly had significantly lower TCR beta diversity than malignant thyroid tumors in blood and tumor.

Germline V gene data show CDR1 as LGHNA and CDR2 as YNFKEQ. This CDR3 region has 17 residues. Original processing notes: It was from CDR3 differences across clinicopathological groups that a distant-metastasis classifier for papillary thyroid cancer was built. TCRdb reanalyzed the PCR reads with MiXCR. Clone size and V and J calls follow TCRdb, not the original study. The data show 20,000 to 25,000 clones, 15% to 19% seen once. All patients were untreated before thyroid surgery. Concerning this clone: Antigen unknown. Since a much larger clone is just one base distant, this may be a read error.

V usage is TRBV4-2 and J usage is TRBJ2-6; D call uncertain. The receptor comes from a female donor with papillary thyroid cancer or a benign thyroid nodule (not recorded which). Some clones in this sample may be carry-over from other donors' samples. Specimen: blood. CDR3 loop: CASSPWAENSVANVLTF. CDR3 sequence (DNA): TGTGCCAGCAGCCCCTGGGCGGAAAACTCTGTGGCCAACGTCCTGACTTTC.